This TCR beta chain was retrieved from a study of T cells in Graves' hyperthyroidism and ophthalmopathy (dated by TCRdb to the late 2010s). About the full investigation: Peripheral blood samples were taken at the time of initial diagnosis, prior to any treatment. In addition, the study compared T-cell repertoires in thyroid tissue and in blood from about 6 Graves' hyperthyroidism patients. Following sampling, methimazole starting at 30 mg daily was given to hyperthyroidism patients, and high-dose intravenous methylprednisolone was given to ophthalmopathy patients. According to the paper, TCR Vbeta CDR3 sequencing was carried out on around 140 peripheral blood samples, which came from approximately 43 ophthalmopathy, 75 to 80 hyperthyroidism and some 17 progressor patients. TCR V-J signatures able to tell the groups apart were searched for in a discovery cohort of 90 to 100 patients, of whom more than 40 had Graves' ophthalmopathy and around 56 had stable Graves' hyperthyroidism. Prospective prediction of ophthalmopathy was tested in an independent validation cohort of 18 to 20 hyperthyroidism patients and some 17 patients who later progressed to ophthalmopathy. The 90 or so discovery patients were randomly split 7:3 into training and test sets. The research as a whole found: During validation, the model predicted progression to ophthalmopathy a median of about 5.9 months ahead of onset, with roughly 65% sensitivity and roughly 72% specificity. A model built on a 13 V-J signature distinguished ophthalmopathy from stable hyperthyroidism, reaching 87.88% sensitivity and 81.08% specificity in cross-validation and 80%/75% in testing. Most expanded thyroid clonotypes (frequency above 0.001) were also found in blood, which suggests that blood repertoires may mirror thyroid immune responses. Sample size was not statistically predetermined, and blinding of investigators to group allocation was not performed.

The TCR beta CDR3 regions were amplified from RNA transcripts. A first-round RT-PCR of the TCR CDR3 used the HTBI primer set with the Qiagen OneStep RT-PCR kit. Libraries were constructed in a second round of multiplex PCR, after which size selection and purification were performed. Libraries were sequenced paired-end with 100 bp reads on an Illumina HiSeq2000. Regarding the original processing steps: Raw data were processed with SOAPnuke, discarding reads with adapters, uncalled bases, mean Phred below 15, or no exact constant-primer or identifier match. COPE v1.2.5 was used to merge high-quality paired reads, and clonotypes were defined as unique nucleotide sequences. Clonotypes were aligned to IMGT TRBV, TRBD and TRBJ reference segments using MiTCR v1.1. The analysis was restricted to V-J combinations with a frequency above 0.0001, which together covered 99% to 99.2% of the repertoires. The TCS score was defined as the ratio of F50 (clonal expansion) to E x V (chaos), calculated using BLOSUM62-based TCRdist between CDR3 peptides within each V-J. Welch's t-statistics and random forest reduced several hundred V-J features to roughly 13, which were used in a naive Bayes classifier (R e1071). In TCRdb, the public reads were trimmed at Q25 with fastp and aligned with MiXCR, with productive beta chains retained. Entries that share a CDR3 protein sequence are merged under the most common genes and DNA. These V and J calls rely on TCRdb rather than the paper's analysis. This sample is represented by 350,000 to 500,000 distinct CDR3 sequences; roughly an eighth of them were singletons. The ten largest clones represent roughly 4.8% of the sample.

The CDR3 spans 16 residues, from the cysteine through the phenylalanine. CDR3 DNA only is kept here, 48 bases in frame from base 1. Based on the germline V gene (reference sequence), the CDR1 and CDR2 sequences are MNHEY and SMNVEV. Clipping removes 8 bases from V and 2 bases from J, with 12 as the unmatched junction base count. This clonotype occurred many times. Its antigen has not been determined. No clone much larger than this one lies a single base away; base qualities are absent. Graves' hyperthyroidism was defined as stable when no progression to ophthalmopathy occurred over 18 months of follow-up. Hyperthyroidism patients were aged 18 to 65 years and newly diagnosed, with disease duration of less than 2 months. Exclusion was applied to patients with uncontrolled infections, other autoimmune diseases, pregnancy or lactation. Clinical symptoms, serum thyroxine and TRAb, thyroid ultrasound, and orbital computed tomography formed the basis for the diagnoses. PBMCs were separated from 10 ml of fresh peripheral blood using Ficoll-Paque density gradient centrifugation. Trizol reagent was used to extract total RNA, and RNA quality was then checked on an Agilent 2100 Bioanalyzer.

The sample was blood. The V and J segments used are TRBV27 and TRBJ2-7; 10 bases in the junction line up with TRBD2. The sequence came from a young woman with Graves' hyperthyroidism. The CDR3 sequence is CASRQERTSGTYEQYF. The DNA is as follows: TGTGCCAGCCGACAAGAAAGGACTAGCGGAACCTACGAGCAGTACTTC.